The clone carrying this TCR beta chain was found many times. Amplification yielded TCR beta CDR3 regions, with RNA transcripts as the source. The HTBI primer set served for first-round RT-PCR of the TCR CDR3. TCRdb processed the multiplex PCR reads anew with MiXCR; each CDR3 protein has one entry. There are fewer than 450,000 distinct CDR3 sequences in the sample; about a sixth occur only once, and around 35% lies in the top ten. Germline CDR1 is SNHLY and CDR2 is FYNNEI. Trimming cost V 5 bases and J 5 bases; bases outside gene matches: 8. This CDR3 spans 15 amino acids. These data are taken from a study of T cells in Graves' hyperthyroidism and ophthalmopathy.

This chain joins TRBV2 and TRBJ1-1; 10 nucleotides line up with TRBD1. This receptor was identified in a woman in her thirties with Graves' hyperthyroidism that later progressed to Graves' ophthalmopathy. The sequenced sample consisted of blood. The CDR3 sequence: CASSSTGQGGTEAFF. In DNA form, the CDR3 reads TGTGCCAGCAGTTCTACCGGACAGGGGGGTACTGAAGCTTTCTTT.